This T cell receptor (beta chain) is drawn from a study of cytomegalovirus exposure and HLA in healthy donors. Donors consisted of healthy bone marrow donors. With 60 Vbeta and 13 Jbeta primers, the PCR was carried out. Produced via immunoSEQ multiplex PCR; TCRdb's table is partial and in-frame only. The sample records tens of thousands of clones, approximately 63% being singletons. This TCR was recovered from a woman between 50 and 59 years old in good health and CMV-seropositive. The sample taken for sequencing was PBMCs.

CDR3 protein: CASSLGLAGHTDTQYF. For the CDR3, the DNA is TGTGCCAGCAGCCTGGGACTAGCGGGCCACACAGATACGCAGTATTTT. The rearrangement links TRBV9 to TRBJ2-3; TRBD2 matches at 12 bases. Trimming took 4 bases from V and 2 from J; bases not matched to a gene: 5. CDR3 length: 16 residues. CDR1 is SGDLS, CDR2 YYNGEE, per germline.